What follows are 5 T cell receptor beta chains derived from one specimen sequenced in a study of T cell responses to AZD1222 COVID-19 vaccine. Profiled with immunoSEQ multiplex PCR; TCRdb holds only in-frame clones, not every one. The repertoire has approximately 150,000 clones, 91% of them found once; the top ten carry about 4%. Sequences were derived from peripheral blood, sampled 28 days after the second AZD1222 dose. All receptors derive from an adult who received the AZD1222 COVID-19 vaccine.

This clone was counted once. The V call is TRBV2, the J call TRBJ2-1; D gene uncertain. This CDR3 has 16 amino acids. The V gene lost 5 bases and the J gene lost 4 bases, with 18 bases spanning the gap. Germline V gives CDR1 SNHLY, CDR2 FYNNEI. This CDR3 reads CASSPGRLAIYNEQFF. The DNA of the CDR3 is TGTGCCAGCAGTCCGGGTCGTCTGGCCATATACAATGAGCAGTTCTTC.

The CDR3 is CASSEGGPNPFF. CDR3 DNA sequence: TGCGCCAGCAGTGAGGGAGGGCCCAATCCGTTCTTC. J is TRBJ2-1 and V is TRBV5-1; 7 bases agree with TRBD2. V lost 5 bases to trimming and J lost 15 bases; unmatched junction nucleotides: 11. CDR3 length: 12 amino acids. The germline CDR1 and CDR2 sequences are SGHRS and YFSETQ.

This chain uses TRBV6-2 or TRBV6-3 with TRBJ2-7; the D gene could be TRBD1 or TRBD2 (6 bases each). Per the germline V gene, CDR1 is MNHEY and CDR2 is SVGEGT. Between the trimmed V and J ends, which lost 2 bases and 6 bases, there was a span of 8 bases. There are 12 residues in the CDR3. CDR3 sequence: CASSYRGPEQYF. The CDR3 bases are TGTGCCAGCAGTTACCGGGGGCCCGAGCAGTACTTC.

V gene TRBV30 combines with J gene TRBJ1-1; TRBD1 aligns across 7 bases. Germline V CDR1 and CDR2: GTSNPN, SVGIG (reference sequence). The CDR3 consists of 15 residues. V gave up 2 bases and J gave up 8 bases; unmatched junction bases: 14. The CDR3 reads CAWSISGQKLTEAFF. In nucleotides, the CDR3 is TGTGCCTGGAGTATATCGGGACAGAAATTGACGGAAGCTTTCTTT.

The chain carries TRBV5-4 and TRBJ1-4, with D possibly being TRBD1 (5 bases). The V end was cut by 3 bases, the J end by 7 bases, with 10 bases between. The CDR3 is made up of 13 amino acids. Germline V gene sequence: CDR1 SGHNT, CDR2 YYREEE (reference sequence). The CDR3 here is CASSSQGSEKLFF. In nucleotides, the CDR3 is TGTGCCAGCAGCTCCCAGGGCAGTGAAAAACTGTTTTTT.